A selection of T cell receptor beta chains follows, all from one sample in a study of T-cell reconstitution after alpha-beta-depleted transplantation in children. Each CDR3 protein gets one entry after TCRdb re-called the PCR reads with MiXCR. In the table there are 200,000 to 300,000 distinct CDR3 sequences, roughly 24% of which are singletons. This material consisted of PBMCs, taken before TCRalphabeta/CD19-depleted stem cell transplant. These receptors were obtained from a girl between 2 and 10 years old with Fanconi anemia, due to receive a stem cell transplant. Both conserved end residues are part of each CDR3. The D gene is left open where the match is weak. Size is omitted from some rows. Given values are once, few, many or a class for expanded clones.

>.|.|14|TRBJ2-7|TRBV28
CASSDDRLGYEQYF
TGTGCCAGCAGCGACGACAGGTTAGGCTACGAGCAGTACTTC
>few|.|15|TRBJ1-5|TRBV7-2
CASSFGTGDNQPQHF
TGTGCCAGCAGCTTTGGTACGGGGGACAATCAGCCCCAGCATTTT
>once|TRBD2|16|TRBJ2-1|TRBV11-1
CASSLYPGLAYNEQFF
TGTGCCAGCAGCTTGTACCCGGGACTAGCGTACAATGAGCAGTTCTTC
>few|TRBD1|13|TRBJ2-1|TRBV6-6
CASSYSVTGAEFF
TGTGCCAGCAGTTACTCCGTTACAGGGGCGGAGTTCTTC
>few|TRBD1|12|TRBJ1-2|TRBV29-1
CSGGQGNYGYTF
TGCAGCGGAGGACAGGGTAACTATGGCTACACCTTC
>many|.|14|TRBJ2-5|TRBV6-5
CASNSWIEQETQYF
TGTGCCAGCAATTCTTGGATAGAGCAAGAGACCCAGTACTTC
>few|.|15|TRBJ2-1|TRBV11-2
CASSRLGSSYNEQFF
TGTGCCAGCAGCCGACTAGGGAGCTCCTACAATGAGCAGTTCTTC
>few|.|14|TRBJ2-7|TRBV4-1
CASSQALVQGEQYF
TGCGCCAGCAGCCAAGCTCTCGTCCAAGGAGAGCAGTACTTC
>.|TRBD2|19|TRBJ2-4|TRBV3-1
CASSQDGTSGRLAKNIQYF
TGTGCCAGCAGCCAAGATGGGACTAGCGGGAGATTAGCCAAAAACATTCAGTACTTC
>few|.|15|TRBJ2-5|TRBV29-1
CSVEEAGVGRETQYF
TGCAGCGTTGAAGAGGCCGGGGTGGGGAGGGAGACCCAGTACTTC
>many|TRBD1|15|TRBJ2-1|TRBV12-3/TRBV12-4
CASSPDRPPYNEQFF
TGTGCCAGCAGCCCGGACAGGCCACCTTACAATGAGCAGTTCTTC
>.|TRBD2|16|TRBJ2-1|TRBV5-1
CASSFSREAGVNEQFF
TGCGCCAGCAGCTTCTCTCGGGAAGCGGGAGTGAATGAGCAGTTCTTC
>.|.|12|TRBJ1-4|TRBV28
CASSSLGEKLFF
TGTGCCAGCAGCTCCTTAGGTGAAAAACTGTTTTTT
>many|TRBD2|22|TRBJ2-1|TRBV25-1
CASRDRGPNPKPGLAGYNEQFF
TGTGCCAGCAGAGACAGGGGCCCCAACCCAAAGCCGGGACTAGCGGGGTACAATGAGCAGTTCTTC
>.|TRBD1|15|TRBJ2-2|TRBV25-1
CASSEDRGLAGELFF
TGTGCCAGCAGTGAAGACAGGGGGCTGGCCGGGGAGCTGTTTTTT
>many|.|12|TRBJ2-7|TRBV29-1
CSVRSGPYEQYF
TGCAGCGTTCGTTCGGGCCCCTACGAGCAGTACTTC
>.|TRBD1|12|TRBJ2-7|TRBV13
CASSLRTGRQYF
TGTGCCAGCAGCTTACGGACAGGGCGGCAGTACTTC
>.|TRBD1|16|TRBJ1-2|TRBV25-1
CASSKKGQGARDGYTF
TGTGCCAGCAGTAAAAAAGGACAGGGGGCGAGGGATGGCTACACCTTC
>.|.|12|TRBJ1-2|TRBV6-1
CASSDSYYGYTF
TGTGCCAGCAGTGACAGTTACTATGGCTACACCTTC
>few|.|15|TRBJ2-7|TRBV20-1
CSARAMDSHSYEQYF
TGCAGTGCTAGGGCGATGGACAGCCATTCCTACGAGCAGTACTTC
>few|.|20|TRBJ2-1|TRBV21-1
CASILNYSDDGTLVPNEQFF
TGTGCCAGCATCCTCAATTACAGTGACGACGGGACTTTAGTCCCTAATGAGCAGTTCTTC
>.|TRBD2|17|TRBJ2-1|TRBV6-5
CASSYSLAGQTYNEQFF
TGTGCCAGCAGTTACTCCCTAGCGGGACAGACCTACAATGAGCAGTTCTTC
>many|.|12|TRBJ2-2|TRBV6-5
CASSRDNGELFF
TGTGCCAGCAGCCGCGACAACGGGGAGCTGTTTTTT
>.|.|16|TRBJ1-6|TRBV7-2
CASSSSSGSYNSPLHF
TGTGCCAGCAGCTCCTCGTCGGGCTCCTATAATTCACCCCTCCACTTT
>.|.|14|TRBJ2-1|TRBV20-1
CSALDPSSYNEQFF
TGCAGTGCTTTAGACCCGAGCTCCTACAATGAGCAGTTCTTC
>.|.|15|TRBJ2-3|TRBV7-9
CASSPGRPSTDTQYF
TGTGCCAGCAGCCCGGGAAGACCTAGCACAGATACGCAGTATTTT
>many|.|11|TRBJ2-1|TRBV29-1
CRGGGDGPEFF
TGCAGAGGGGGTGGGGACGGACCCGAGTTCTTC
>many|.|13|TRBJ2-4|TRBV29-1
CSVGVGGTNIQYF
TGCAGCGTTGGAGTCGGGGGCACAAACATTCAGTACTTC
>.|.|13|TRBJ1-2|TRBV20-1
CSAILRAMNGYTF
TGCAGTGCCATACTCAGGGCGATGAATGGCTACACCTTC
>.|TRBD2|16|TRBJ2-3|TRBV7-3
CASSAALAGVRDTQYF
TGTGCCAGCAGCGCCGCGCTAGCGGGAGTACGAGATACGCAGTATTTT
>.|TRBD1|15|TRBJ2-3|TRBV20-1
CSNPGDRGSTDTQYF
TGCAGCAACCCTGGAGACAGGGGAAGCACAGATACGCAGTATTTT
>many|.|15|TRBJ2-3|TRBV27
CASGYLNREGDTQYF
TGTGCCAGCGGGTACCTCAACAGGGAAGGGGATACGCAGTATTTT
>many|.|12|TRBJ2-1|TRBV20-1
CSAIESLNEQFF
TGCAGTGCTATTGAGTCTCTCAATGAGCAGTTCTTC
>.|TRBD2|16|TRBJ2-1|TRBV28
CASSLDLAGVYNEQFF
TGTGCCAGCAGTTTAGATCTAGCGGGAGTCTACAATGAGCAGTTCTTC
>.|.|15|TRBJ2-7|TRBV5-1
CASSQNTVGAYEQYF
TGCGCCAGCAGCCAGAATACGGTGGGGGCCTACGAGCAGTACTTC
>many|.|12|TRBJ2-5|TRBV11-2
CASSRYQETQYF
TGTGCCAGCAGCCGGTACCAAGAGACCCAGTACTTC
>.|.|13|TRBJ2-3|TRBV2
CASSSENTDTQYF
TGTGCCAGCAGTTCAGAAAACACAGATACGCAGTATTTT
>.|TRBD1|15|TRBJ2-7|TRBV6-4
CASSAGTGYPYEQYF
TGTGCCAGCAGTGCCGGGACAGGGTACCCCTACGAGCAGTACTTC
>few|.|15|TRBJ2-1|TRBV20-1
CSARDLPSSYNEQFF
TGCAGTGCTAGAGACCTACCGAGCTCCTACAATGAGCAGTTCTTC
>many|TRBD1|12|TRBJ1-1|TRBV27
CASSSTGARAFF
TGTGCCAGCAGTTCGACAGGGGCGAGAGCTTTCTTT
>many|.|13|TRBJ2-5|TRBV27
CASSWRGQETQYF
TGTGCCAGCAGTTGGAGGGGACAAGAGACCCAGTACTTC
>many|.|14|TRBJ1-1|TRBV6-5
CASRVRSRNTEAFF
TGTGCCAGCAGGGTACGAAGTCGGAACACTGAAGCTTTCTTT
>once|.|12|TRBJ1-2|TRBV18
CASSLRADGYTF
TGTGCCAGCTCACTCAGGGCAGATGGCTACACCTTC
>few|.|18|TRBJ2-6|TRBV11-2
CASSTRQGGSAGANVLTF
TGTGCCAGCAGCACACGACAGGGAGGAAGCGCTGGGGCCAACGTCCTGACTTTC
>many|.|13|TRBJ2-1|TRBV20-1
CSARDHAQSEQFF
TGCAGTGCTAGAGATCATGCTCAAAGCGAGCAGTTCTTC
>many|.|14|TRBJ2-7|TRBV29-1
CSVERQGFSYEQYF
TGCAGCGTTGAAAGGCAGGGATTCTCCTACGAGCAGTACTTC
>.|.|14|TRBJ2-5|TRBV28
CASSLTRVGETQYF
TGTGCCAGCAGTTTAACCAGGGTTGGGGAGACCCAGTACTTC
>many|.|11|TRBJ2-1|TRBV29-1
CSVGTYNEQFF
TGCAGCGTAGGGACATACAATGAGCAGTTCTTC
>few|.|13|TRBJ2-5|TRBV2
CASSELIQETQYF
TGTGCCAGCAGTGAACTCATTCAAGAGACCCAGTACTTC
>.|.|13|TRBJ2-5|TRBV11-3
CASGMTEQETQYF
TGTGCCAGCGGTATGACAGAGCAAGAGACCCAGTACTTC
>many|TRBD1|15|TRBJ2-3|TRBV29-1
CSVRGDRVGTDTQYF
TGCAGCGTCCGGGGAGACAGGGTCGGCACAGATACGCAGTATTTT
>many|TRBD1|15|TRBJ2-7|TRBV9
CASSVGQGATYEQYF
TGTGCCAGCAGCGTAGGCCAGGGGGCCACCTACGAGCAGTACTTC
>few|.|14|TRBJ2-7|TRBV6-5
CASSYGGTSYEQYF
TGTGCCAGCAGTTACGGGGGGACCTCCTACGAGCAGTACTTC
>.|TRBD2|16|TRBJ2-3|TRBV2
CASRRLAGGVTDTQYF
TGTGCCAGCAGGCGACTAGCGGGAGGTGTCACAGATACGCAGTATTTT
>.|TRBD2|16|TRBJ2-3|TRBV7-9
CASSPGWQRERNTQYF
TGTGCCAGCAGCCCCGGTTGGCAGCGGGAGAGAAATACGCAGTATTTT
>.|.|14|TRBJ1-1|TRBV4-2
CASSRGLGNTEAFF
TGTGCCAGCAGCCGCGGACTGGGGAACACTGAAGCTTTCTTT
>many|TRBD2|12|TRBJ2-3|TRBV29-1
CSVVAGADTQYF
TGCAGCGTTGTAGCGGGTGCAGATACGCAGTATTTT
>many|.|14|TRBJ1-2|TRBV5-1
CASSSRLANYGYTF
TGCGCCAGCAGCTCCAGGTTAGCTAACTATGGCTACACCTTC